The 3 T cell receptor beta chains reported below all come from one sample, sequenced in a study of Ad26.COV2.S vaccination and SARS-CoV-2 variants. TCRdb keeps only in-frame clones here, not all; method: immunoSEQ multiplex PCR. This repertoire shows about 180,000 clones, roughly 87% found once; its top ten account for under 7.5%. Sample: peripheral blood, taken after recovery from COVID-19. The receptors derive from a human donor who had recovered from COVID-19.

This clone has just one count. The chain joins TRBV6-5 to TRBJ1-5; D is unresolved. Between the trimmed V and J ends, which lost 4 bases and 9 bases, there was a span of 10 bases. This CDR3 comprises 12 residues. CDR1 and CDR2 (germline): MNHEY, SVGAGI. CDR3: CASSSGEGPQHF. The DNA for the CDR3 is TGTGCCAGCAGTTCCGGGGAAGGGCCCCAGCATTTT.

V is TRBV4-1 and J is TRBJ2-4; TRBD2 agrees at 10 bases. This CDR3 region has 18 residues. J lost 0 bases, V lost 1 base, and 6 bases had no gene match. Germline CDR1 and CDR2: MGHRA and YSYEKL. This CDR3 is CASSQGAAGGLAKNIQYF. CDR3 in DNA: TGCGCCAGCAGCCAAGGGGCAGCGGGGGGGCTAGCCAAAAACATTCAGTACTTC.

This chain uses TRBV7-9 with TRBJ1-1, with TRBD1 identical over 7 bases. The CDR3 is 14 amino acids. V was clipped by 5 bases and J by 0 bases; unmatched bases: 3. CDR1 and CDR2 (germline): SEHNR, FQNEAQ (reference sequence). The CDR3 nucleotides read TGTGCCAGCAGCAATCAGGGGGTGAACACTGAAGCTTTCTTT. This gives the protein CASSNQGVNTEAFF.